The sequence of this TCR beta chain was determined in a study of blood T cell repertoires in COVID-19. Study summary: Researchers got acute and convalescent COVID-19 samples from the United States, Italy and Spain. Sources were T cells, B-cell-depleted T cells, or PBMCs; the material itself was cDNA or gDNA.

In the source study's methods: It was from reference gene primer amplification that nucleated cell counts were estimated. The data were produced by immunoSEQ multiplex PCR, yet TCRdb's version contains in-frame clones alone and is incomplete. That table gives V, J and clone size, and the DNA gave D and trimming. This sample has roughly 64,000 clones, with around 76% found just once. CDR1 LGHNA and CDR2 YSLEER come from the germline V gene. The V gene end was trimmed by 0 bases and the J gene end by 5 bases; junction bases not matched to a gene: 9. The CDR3 loop spans 16 amino acids. Sequenced sample: peripheral blood. The receptor was derived from a human donor in a cohort sampled during active COVID-19. The chain joins TRBV4-3 to TRBJ1-2, with TRBD1 matching 7 bases. CDR3: CASSQEVDRAAYGYTF. The CDR3, as DNA: TGCGCCAGCAGCCAAGAGGTTGACAGGGCGGCTTATGGCTACACCTTC.